The rows below give T cell receptor beta chains drawn from one sample of a study of human T cells and chemical hapten exposure. One entry per CDR3 protein, called by TCRdb with MiXCR from the RACE reads. The table includes about 47,000 distinct CDR3 sequences, less than 4.5% detected once. Input material: whole blood. These TCRs come from a human donor in good health. Some clones in this sample may be carry-over from other donors' samples. Both conserved end residues are part of each CDR3. The D gene is left open where the match is weak. Not every row has a clone size; where given, it reads once, few, many or a size class.

V,D,size,J,CDR3,DNA
TRBV6-5,.,many,TRBJ1-6,CASSYGRGAYSPLHF,TGTGCCAGCAGTTACGGACGGGGGGCTTATTCACCCCTCCACTTT
TRBV14,TRBD2,many,TRBJ2-1,CASSREGIFSYNEQFF,TGTGCCAGCAGCCGGGAGGGCATTTTCTCCTACAATGAGCAGTTCTTC
TRBV7-9,.,many,TRBJ1-5,CAIGYLTDNQPQHF,TGTGCCATCGGCTACCTGACAGACAATCAGCCCCAGCATTTT
TRBV5-1,TRBD1,many,TRBJ2-7,CASSSTPGQTYEQYF,TGCGCCAGCAGCTCTACCCCGGGACAGACCTACGAGCAGTACTTC
TRBV19,TRBD2,many,TRBJ2-1,CASRSGLAVAYNEQFF,TGTGCCAGTCGATCGGGGCTAGCGGTCGCCTACAATGAGCAGTTCTTC
TRBV28,.,many,TRBJ2-1,CASSLSQEQFF,TGTGCCAGCAGTTTATCGCAGGAGCAGTTCTTC
TRBV5-1,.,many,TRBJ2-3,CASSLRASRDTQYF,TGCGCCAGCAGCTTGAGAGCAAGCAGAGATACGCAGTATTTT
TRBV11-2,.,many,TRBJ1-3,CASSSLQESVNTIYF,TGTGCCAGCAGCTCCCTTCAGGAATCGGTAAACACCATATATTTT
TRBV28,.,many,TRBJ2-4,CASSLGISKNIQYF,TGTGCCAGCAGTTTAGGCATCTCCAAAAACATTCAGTACTTC
TRBV27,.,few,TRBJ2-3,CASSLSRSTDTQYF,TGTGCCAGCAGTTTATCGCGATCCACAGATACGCAGTATTTT
TRBV12-3/TRBV12-4,.,many,TRBJ1-2,CASSNRPSNYGYTF,TGTGCCAGCAGCAACAGGCCCTCTAACTATGGCTACACCTTC
TRBV12-3/TRBV12-4,TRBD1,many,TRBJ1-5,CASSFGGGDQPQHF,TGTGCCAGCAGTTTCGGAGGGGGCGATCAGCCCCAGCATTTT
TRBV29-1,TRBD2,many,TRBJ2-1,CSVADAREGFF,TGCAGCGTTGCAGATGCGAGGGAGGGTTTCTTC
TRBV6-2/TRBV6-3,.,few,TRBJ2-1,CASSSAGGFNEQFF,TGTGCCAGCAGTTCAGCCGGGGGCTTCAATGAGCAGTTCTTC
TRBV28,TRBD1,many,TRBJ1-1,CASSSDRAFF,TGTGCCAGCAGTTCCGACAGGGCCTTCTTT
TRBV7-8,.,many,TRBJ1-5,CASSLEHRRIARNASNQPQHF,TGTGCCAGCAGCTTAGAGCACAGGAGGATTGCTCGAAATGCGAGCAATCAGCCCCAGCATTTT
TRBV28,TRBD1,few,TRBJ1-3,CASRDRELTGNTIYF,TGTGCCAGCAGGGACAGGGAACTAACTGGAAACACCATATATTTT
TRBV7-2,.,.,TRBJ2-5,CASSLHGGAAQETQYF,TGTGCCAGCAGCTTACACGGGGGAGCGGCCCAAGAGACCCAGTACTTC
TRBV5-1,.,many,TRBJ2-7,CASSYSYEQYF,TGCGCCAGCAGCTACTCCTACGAGCAGTACTTC
TRBV3-1,.,.,TRBJ2-7,CASSLDLSRYYEQYF,TGTGCCAGCAGCCTGGACCTTAGCCGATACTACGAGCAGTACTTC
TRBV3-1,.,many,TRBJ2-7,CASSQDAVASEQYF,TGTGCCAGCAGCCAAGATGCGGTAGCTTCCGAGCAGTACTTC
TRBV6-1,TRBD1,many,TRBJ1-5,CASRTPGTGKQPQHF,TGTGCCAGCCGAACCCCCGGGACAGGGAAACAGCCCCAGCATTTT
TRBV9,TRBD1,.,TRBJ1-2,CASSGSTGGFLGYTF,TGTGCCAGCAGCGGGTCGACAGGGGGATTTCTCGGCTACACCTTC
TRBV6-5,.,many,TRBJ1-1,CASRELGTEAFF,TGTGCCAGCAGGGAGTTAGGCACTGAAGCTTTCTTT
TRBV28,.,many,TRBJ2-7,CASSIPSGGEQYF,TGTGCCAGCAGTATCCCCTCCGGGGGCGAGCAGTACTTC
TRBV6-6,TRBD1,many,TRBJ1-2,CASADTGGRSYGYTF,TGTGCCAGCGCTGACACAGGGGGCAGGTCCTATGGCTACACCTTC
TRBV30,TRBD1,few,TRBJ2-3,CAWRTGTDTQYF,TGTGCCTGGCGGACAGGGACAGATACGCAGTATTTT
TRBV20-1,TRBD1,.,TRBJ2-7,CSAWDRGRPEQYF,TGCAGTGCTTGGGACAGGGGGCGGCCCGAGCAGTACTTC
TRBV29-1,.,many,TRBJ2-4,CSVADVDIQYF,TGCAGCGTTGCCGACGTCGACATTCAGTACTTC
TRBV27,.,many,TRBJ1-1,CASSPLINTEAFF,TGTGCCAGCAGCCCCTTGATTAACACTGAAGCTTTCTTT
TRBV20-1,.,many,TRBJ1-1,CSAPTFEVNTEAFF,TGCAGTGCTCCCACGTTCGAGGTTAACACTGAAGCTTTCTTT
TRBV12-3/TRBV12-4,.,many,TRBJ2-3,CASINGAAPRDTQYF,TGTGCCAGCATAAATGGGGCGGCACCCAGGGATACGCAGTATTTT
TRBV27,.,many,TRBJ2-6,CASSASTERALAGANVLTF,TGTGCCAGCAGCGCCAGTACCGAGAGGGCCTTAGCTGGGGCCAACGTCCTGACTTTC
TRBV27,.,.,TRBJ2-7,CASSSGLSAYEQYF,TGTGCCAGCAGCTCGGGACTGTCAGCCTACGAGCAGTACTTC
TRBV7-3,TRBD2,.,TRBJ2-1,CASSLSSGGIYNEQFF,TGTGCCAGCAGCTTATCCAGCGGGGGAATATACAATGAGCAGTTCTTC
TRBV7-9,.,few,TRBJ2-7,CALRGGAHEQYF,TGTGCCCTCCGTGGGGGAGCCCACGAGCAGTACTTC
TRBV15,.,few,TRBJ1-1,CATSRVRGTEAFF,TGTGCCACCAGCAGAGTAAGGGGGACTGAAGCTTTCTTT
TRBV6-2/TRBV6-3,.,medium-sized,TRBJ1-1,CASSQQENTEAFF,TGTGCCAGCAGTCAGCAGGAGAACACTGAAGCTTTCTTT
TRBV28,.,once,TRBJ1-1,CASSLGRGEAFF,TGTGCCAGCAGTTTAGGCAGGGGTGAAGCTTTCTTT
TRBV7-6,TRBD1,many,TRBJ1-1,CASSLTGQGTTEAFF,TGTGCCAGCAGCCTAACCGGACAGGGAACCACTGAAGCTTTCTTT
TRBV30,.,many,TRBJ1-5,CAWSKKGNQPQHF,TGTGCCTGGAGTAAGAAGGGCAATCAGCCCCAGCATTTT
TRBV27,TRBD1,many,TRBJ1-4,CASSLYRGRGEKLFF,TGTGCCAGCAGTTTATACAGGGGAAGAGGCGAAAAACTGTTTTTT